Sequencing of this T cell receptor (beta chain) was carried out in a study of T cell responses to AZD1222 COVID-19 vaccine. Whole-study results and caveats: At study baseline, merely a handful of AZD1222 recipients were seropositive. Spike-specific TCR breadth and depth were elevated following two AZD1222 doses. Clonal diversity was possibly underestimated, and white British individuals and females predominated among donors.

To note about this clone: The antigen remains unidentified.

Sequenced by immunoSEQ multiplex PCR; TCRdb stores in-frame clones only, minus some. The sample carries some 150,000 clones, about 91% recorded once. Sequencing was performed on peripheral blood, taken on day 0 of AZD1222 vaccination. This clonotype was sampled from an adult in good health.

The DNA of the CDR3 is TGTGCCAGCAGCCCTCTAGTATTCCCAGCGGCCCAGTACTTC. Translation gives CASSPLVFPAAQYF. V is TRBV7-2 and J is TRBJ2-5; D might be TRBD2 (5 bases). The CDR3 runs 14 residues. Trimming stripped 5 bases from V and 9 bases from J, with 19 bases between. Germline CDR1 and CDR2: SGHTA and FQGNSA.